This TCR beta chain comes out of a study of beta chain features in type 1 diabetes. Study results and caveats: A greater similarity of naive, central memory and Treg TCRB repertoires was seen among patients than among healthy donors. For Type 1 diabetes patients, all four CD4+ subsets carried TCRB CDR3s that were moderately but significantly shorter. Insertion counts at VDJ junctions were lower in type 1 diabetes patients, who also showed more deletions there.

In regard to this clone: What it recognizes is unknown.

The whole isolated RNA underwent reverse transcription, so sequencing captured expressed TCRB transcripts. It was found that naive, central memory and regulatory T cell samples averaged approximately 3.9 million reads. The protocol was immunoSEQ multiplex PCR, while the TCRdb copy is restricted to in-frame clones and leaves out a portion. The table records 550,000 to 850,000 clones, roughly 13% of them present only once. This CDR3 spans 15 amino acids. Germline V gene sequence: CDR1 MNHNS, CDR2 SASEGT. V lost 6 bases, J lost 6 bases, and 11 bases stayed unmatched. Via CD45RO/CCR7/CD25/CD127/CD95/CD27, cells of the CD4+ naive, central memory, regulatory and stem cell-like memory subsets were sorted.

Sequenced material: naive CD4+ T cells from blood. V gene TRBV6-1 combines with J gene TRBJ2-3, with 8 bases identical to TRBD2. The TCR comes from a man between 18 and 35 years old with type 1 diabetes. The CDR3 DNA sequence: TGTGCCAGCAGAGACCCCCCAGCGGGGGAGGATACGCAGTATTTT. This codes for CASRDPPAGEDTQYF.